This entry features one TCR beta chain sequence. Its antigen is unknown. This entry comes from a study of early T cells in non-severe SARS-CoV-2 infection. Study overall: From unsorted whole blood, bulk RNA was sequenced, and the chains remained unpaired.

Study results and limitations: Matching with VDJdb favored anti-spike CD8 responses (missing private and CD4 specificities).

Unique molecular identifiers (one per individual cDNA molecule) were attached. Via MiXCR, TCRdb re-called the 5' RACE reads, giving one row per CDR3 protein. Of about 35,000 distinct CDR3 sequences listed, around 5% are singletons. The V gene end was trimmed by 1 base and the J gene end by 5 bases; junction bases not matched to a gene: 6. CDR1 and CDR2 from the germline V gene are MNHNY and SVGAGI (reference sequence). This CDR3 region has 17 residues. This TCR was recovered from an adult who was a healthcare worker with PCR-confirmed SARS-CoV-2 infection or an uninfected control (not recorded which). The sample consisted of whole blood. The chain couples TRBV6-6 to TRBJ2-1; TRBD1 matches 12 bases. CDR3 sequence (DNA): TGTGCCAGCAGTTACTTGGGACAGGGGGCGTCCAACAATGAGCAGTTCTTC. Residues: CASSYLGQGASNNEQFF.